This T cell receptor beta chain was retrieved from a study of cytomegalovirus exposure and HLA in healthy donors. CDR1 and CDR2 (germline): SQVTM, ANQGSEA. V lost 7 bases to trimming and J lost 7 bases; unmatched junction nucleotides: 9. The CDR3 has 14 amino acids. Amplification used 60 Vbeta primers and 13 Jbeta primers. The repertoire was sequenced with immunoSEQ multiplex PCR; TCRdb's copy has only in-frame clones and lacks some. The table records 190,000 or so clones, approximately 80% of them present only once. This rearrangement joins TRBV29-1 to TRBJ1-4, with TRBD1 identical over 10 bases. Specimen: PBMCs. The sequence derives from a boy aged 2 to 10 in good health and CMV-seronegative. The chain's CDR3 is CSASGTGESEKLFF. Written as DNA, the CDR3 is TGCAGCGCCTCCGGGACAGGGGAAAGTGAAAAACTGTTTTTT.